In this sample, the clone carrying this T cell receptor beta chain turned up a few times. Its antigen is not known. These data come from a study of blood T cells in healthy people across ages. General observations from the study: Unknown donor CMV status possibly confounded expanded clonotype changes.

Isolated per sample were at least 6 million PBMCs. Total RNA extraction produced at least 5 micrograms (per sample) for the study. Germline CDR1 reads SGHTA; CDR2 reads FQGNSA. The CDR3 length is 14 residues. Trimming took off 5 bases at V and 2 bases at J, with 13 bases between the two ends. A sample-barcoded 5' primer and a J-beta primer mix were used in a second PCR of about 6 to 12 cycles. A template-switch adaptor that had 12 random nucleotides put a tag on each cDNA molecule. TCRdb re-analysed the 5' RACE reads in MiXCR, keeping a single row per CDR3 protein. The sample holds some 550,000 distinct CDR3 sequences, under 55% seen once.

The rearrangement joins TRBV7-2 to TRBJ2-7, with a weak D call TRBD2 (6 bases). This TCR was recovered from a man older than 75 in good health. What was sequenced was blood. CDR3 region: CASSLGEATYEQYF. The CDR3 coding sequence is TGTGCCAGCAGCCTGGGGGAGGCGACCTACGAGCAGTACTTC.